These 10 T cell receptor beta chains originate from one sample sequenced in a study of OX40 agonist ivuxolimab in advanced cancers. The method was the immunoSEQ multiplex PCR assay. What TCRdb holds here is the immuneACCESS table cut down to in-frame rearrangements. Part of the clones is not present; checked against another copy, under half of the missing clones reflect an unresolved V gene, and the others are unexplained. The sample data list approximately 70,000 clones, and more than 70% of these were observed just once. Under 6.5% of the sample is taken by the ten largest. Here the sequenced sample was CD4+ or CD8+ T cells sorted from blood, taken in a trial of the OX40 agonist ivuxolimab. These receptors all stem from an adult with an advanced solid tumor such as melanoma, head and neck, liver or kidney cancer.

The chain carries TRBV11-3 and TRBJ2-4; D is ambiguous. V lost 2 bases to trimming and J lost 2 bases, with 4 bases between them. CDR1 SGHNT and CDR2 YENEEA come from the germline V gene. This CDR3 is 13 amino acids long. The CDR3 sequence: CASSLYPKNIQYF. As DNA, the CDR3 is TGTGCCAGCAGCTTATACCCCAAAAACATTCAGTACTTC.

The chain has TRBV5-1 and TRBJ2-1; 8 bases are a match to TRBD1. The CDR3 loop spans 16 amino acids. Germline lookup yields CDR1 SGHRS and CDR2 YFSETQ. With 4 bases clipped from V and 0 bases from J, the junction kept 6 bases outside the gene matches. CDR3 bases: TGCGCCAGCAGCGCGGGCGGACAGGGCTCCTACAATGAGCAGTTCTTC. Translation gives CASSAGGQGSYNEQFF.

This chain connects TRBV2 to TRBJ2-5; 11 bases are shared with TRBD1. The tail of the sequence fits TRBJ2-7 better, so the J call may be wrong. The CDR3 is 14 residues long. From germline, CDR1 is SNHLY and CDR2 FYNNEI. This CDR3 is CASRDRGHLDEQYF. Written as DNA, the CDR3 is TGTGCCAGCAGGGACAGGGGGCACCTCGACGAGCAGTACTTC.

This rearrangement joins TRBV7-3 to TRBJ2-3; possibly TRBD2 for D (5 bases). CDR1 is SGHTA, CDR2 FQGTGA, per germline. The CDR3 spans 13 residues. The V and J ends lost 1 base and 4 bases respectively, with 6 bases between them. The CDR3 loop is CASSLRESDTQYF. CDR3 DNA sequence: TGTGCCAGCAGCTTAAGGGAGTCAGATACGCAGTATTTT.

Here the CDR3 reads CASSRGQASNEKLFF. CDR3 DNA sequence: TGCGCCAGCAGCCGAGGACAGGCCAGTAATGAAAAACTGTTTTTT. The J gene is TRBJ1-4, the V gene TRBV4-3; 7 bases match TRBD1. Trimming removed 4 bases from V and 4 bases from J; junction bases left unmatched: 6. The V gene's germline CDR1 is LGHNA and CDR2 YSLEER. This CDR3 has 15 amino acids.

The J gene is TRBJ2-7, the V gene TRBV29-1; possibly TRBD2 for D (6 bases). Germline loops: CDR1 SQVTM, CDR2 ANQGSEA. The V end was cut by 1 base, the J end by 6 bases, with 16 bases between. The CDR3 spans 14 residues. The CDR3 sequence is CSVEVGRGVGEQYF. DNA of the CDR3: TGCAGCGTTGAAGTCGGGAGAGGTGTGGGCGAGCAGTACTTC.

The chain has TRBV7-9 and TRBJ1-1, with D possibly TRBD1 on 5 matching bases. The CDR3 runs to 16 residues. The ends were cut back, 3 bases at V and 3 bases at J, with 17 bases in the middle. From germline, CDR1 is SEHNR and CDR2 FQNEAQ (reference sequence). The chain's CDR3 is CASSLGRATVHTEAFF. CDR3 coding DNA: TGTGCCAGCAGCTTGGGCAGGGCGACCGTGCACACTGAAGCTTTCTTT.

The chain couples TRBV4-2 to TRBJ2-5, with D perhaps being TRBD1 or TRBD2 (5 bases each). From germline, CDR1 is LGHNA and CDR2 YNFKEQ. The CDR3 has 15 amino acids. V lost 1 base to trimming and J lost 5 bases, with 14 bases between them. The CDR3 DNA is TGTGCCAGCAGCCAAGTCCGGGACCCTGTGGAGACCCAGTACTTC. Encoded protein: CASSQVRDPVETQYF.

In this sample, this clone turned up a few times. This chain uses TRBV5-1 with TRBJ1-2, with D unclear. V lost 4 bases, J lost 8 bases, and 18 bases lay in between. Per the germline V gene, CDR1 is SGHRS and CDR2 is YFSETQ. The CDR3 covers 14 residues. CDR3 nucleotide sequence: TGCGCCAGCAGCCTGACCGATCCCCCGTACGGCTACACCTTC. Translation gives CASSLTDPPYGYTF.

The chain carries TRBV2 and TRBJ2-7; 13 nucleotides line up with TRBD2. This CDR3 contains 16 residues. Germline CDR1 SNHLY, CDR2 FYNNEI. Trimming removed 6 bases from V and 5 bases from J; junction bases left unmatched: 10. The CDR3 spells CASRKLGLAGVDEQYF. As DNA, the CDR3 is TGTGCCAGCAGGAAATTAGGACTAGCGGGAGTGGACGAGCAGTACTTC.